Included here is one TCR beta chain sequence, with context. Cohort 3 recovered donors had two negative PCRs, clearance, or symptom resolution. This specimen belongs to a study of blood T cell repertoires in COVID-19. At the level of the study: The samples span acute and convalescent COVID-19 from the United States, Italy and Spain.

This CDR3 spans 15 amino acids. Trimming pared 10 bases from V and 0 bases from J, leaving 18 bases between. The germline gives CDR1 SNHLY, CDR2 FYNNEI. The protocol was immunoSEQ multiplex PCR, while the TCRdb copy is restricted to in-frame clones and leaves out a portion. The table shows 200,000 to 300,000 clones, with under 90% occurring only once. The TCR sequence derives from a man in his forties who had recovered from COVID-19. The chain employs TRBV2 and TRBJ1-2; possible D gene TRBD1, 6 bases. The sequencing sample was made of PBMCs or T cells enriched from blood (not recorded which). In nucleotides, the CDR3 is TGTGCCACCCTAGGACAGTGGGGTTCTAACTATGGCTACACCTTC. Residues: CATLGQWGSNYGYTF.